This T cell receptor (beta chain) was found in a study of blood T cells in healthy people across ages. Study-wide results and caveats: Estimated diversity across one million T cells was deemed an underestimate. Among long-lived donors, naive CD4+ cells were more numerous and diversity higher than in aged donors.

In this sample, this clonotype turned up a few times. What it binds is not known. For the second PCR, which ran for roughly 7 to 11 cycles, a sample-barcoded 5' primer and a J-beta primer mix were used. Every sample returned 2.5 million or more CDR3-containing paired-end reads. MiXCR was run by TCRdb on the 5' RACE reads, yielding one entry per CDR3 protein. In the table there are roughly 1,800,000 distinct CDR3 sequences, 49% of which are singletons. Germline loops: CDR1 SGHNT, CDR2 YENEEA. With 0 bases removed from V and 7 bases from J, the gap between germline ends came to 16 bases. The CDR3 spans 16 residues.

What was sequenced was blood. The V gene is TRBV11-3, the J gene TRBJ2-1; TRBD2 is a possible D gene (6 bases). The source of this sequence is a woman in her thirties or forties in good health. CDR3: CASSLDSGRLTNEQFF. CDR3 in DNA: TGTGCCAGCAGCTTAGATAGCGGTCGGCTTACAAATGAGCAGTTCTTC.